Presented here are 10 T cell receptor beta chains from one specimen sequenced in a study of blood T cells in healthy people across ages. Using a J-beta primer mix together with a sample-barcoded 5' primer, a second PCR was run for roughly 6 to 11 cycles. One entry per CDR3 protein results from TCRdb running MiXCR on the 5' RACE reads. This sample has 550,000 to 650,000 distinct CDR3 sequences, with approximately 30% found just once. Sequences were obtained from blood. The receptor set was obtained from a woman of 80 years or more in good health.

This clonotype was detected many times. The chain has TRBV5-1 and TRBJ2-7, with D perhaps matching TRBD1 or TRBD2 (6 bases each). Trimming stripped 5 bases from V and 5 bases from J, with 17 bases between. The germline gives CDR1 SGHRS, CDR2 YFSETQ. The CDR3 consists of 14 residues. The CDR3 spells CASRNREDVDEQYF. The CDR3 coding sequence is TGCGCCAGCAGAAACAGGGAGGATGTTGACGAGCAGTACTTC.

This clonotype was found once. The J gene is TRBJ2-6, the V gene TRBV20-1, with D possibly matching TRBD1 (6 bases). The CDR3 is 17 residues long. Trimming took off 4 bases at V and 2 bases at J, with 18 bases between the two ends. Per the germline V gene, CDR1 is DFQATT and CDR2 is SNEGSKA (reference sequence). DNA of the CDR3: TGCAGTGCTACCGCCGGCAGGGGTGCTACTGGGGCCAACGTCCTGACTTTC. Translated: CSATAGRGATGANVLTF.

This clonotype was observed many times. The chain combines TRBV5-1 with TRBJ1-2; D call uncertain. The CDR3 extends over 14 amino acids. Trimming removed 0 bases at V and 3 bases at J, with 9 bases between. Per the germline V gene, CDR1 is SGHRS and CDR2 is YFSETQ. The DNA of the CDR3 is TGCGCCAGCAGCTTGGCCGGGGAGGACTATGGCTACACCTTC. It specifies CASSLAGEDYGYTF.

In its sample, this clonotype was seen many times. A read error may explain this, as a much larger clone is one base away. The chain links TRBV7-2 to TRBJ2-1, with 14 nucleotides matching TRBD2. The J call is doubtful: the DNA matches TRBJ2-7 better. This CDR3 spans 19 amino acids. Germline V lookup: CDR1 SGHTA, CDR2 FQGNSA. DNA of the CDR3: TGTGCCAGCAGTTACAGGACTAGCGGGGGGCCAGGCTCCTACAATGAGCAGTACTTC. It translates to CASSYRTSGGPGSYNEQYF.

A word on this clonotype: This clone may be a read error of a much larger clone one base away. V and J are TRBV25-1 and TRBJ1-2, with D unclear. Germline CDR1 and CDR2: MGHDK and SYGVNS. CDR3 length: 11 amino acids. V gave up 7 bases and J gave up 8 bases, with 11 bases separating them. In nucleotides, the CDR3 is TGTGCCAGCAAGAGGGCAGGAGGCTACACCTTC. Its translation: CASKRAGGYTF.

Comments on this clonotype: One junction end does not reproduce the germline sequence, and a read error may be involved. The CDR3 sequence is CASSQGGSRNYGCTF. The CDR3 DNA reads TGCGCCAGCAGCCAAGGCGGCAGCCGTAACTATGGCTGCACCTTC. The rearrangement links TRBV4-3 to TRBJ1-2; unclear D gene. The CDR3 has 15 residues. Germline V gives CDR1 LGHNA, CDR2 YSLEER.

About this clonotype itself: The conserved closing phenylalanine or tryptophan is absent in this CDR3, likely reflecting a read error. CDR3 coding DNA: TGTGCCAGCAGTCGTGGACAGTTCATGAACACTGAAGCTTTCTTG. It is translated as CASSRGQFMNTEAFL. This chain connects TRBV6-5 to TRBJ1-1, with D perhaps TRBD1 (6 bases). V was trimmed by 5 bases and J by 0 bases, leaving 13 bases between them. Germline CDR1 is MNHEY and CDR2 is SVGAGI. This CDR3 is 15 amino acids long.

This clonotype occurred a few times. J is TRBJ1-6 and V is TRBV30; TRBD1 matches 9 bases. The CDR3 runs to 15 residues. Trimming at V came to 4 bases and at J to 7 bases, leaving 8 bases not matched to a gene. The germline gives CDR1 GTSNPN, CDR2 SVGIG (reference sequence). The CDR3, as DNA: TGTGCCTGGAACGTGGCGGGACAGGGAAATTCACCCCTCCACTTT. Its protein is CAWNVAGQGNSPLHF.

As concerns this clonotype: A much larger clone differs by one base, so this may be a read error. V gene TRBV15 combines with J gene TRBJ2-7; D might be TRBD2 (6 bases). Germline V lookup: CDR1 LNHNV, CDR2 YYDKDF (reference sequence). The CDR3 has 15 residues. V lost 4 bases and J 2 bases, leaving 15 bases between the germline ends. CDR3 sequence (DNA): TGTGCCACCAGCACCGGACTACCCCTCCCCTACGAGCAGTACTTC. Amino acids: CATSTGLPLPYEQYF.

This clonotype was counted ten times or more. The chain employs TRBV4-3 and TRBJ1-1; D is uncertain. V was clipped by 4 bases and J by 1 base, with 13 bases between them. This CDR3 region has 15 residues. Germline-derived CDR1 and CDR2 are LGHNA and YSLEER. CDR3 protein: CASSPTTIGNTEAFF. DNA of the CDR3: TGCGCCAGCAGCCCTACAACGATCGGGAACACTGAAGCTTTCTTT.